The clone carrying this TCR beta chain was recorded a few times. These data originate in a study of patients and donors after allogeneic stem cell transplantation. TCRdb processed the RT-PCR reads anew with MiXCR; each CDR3 protein has one entry. Here the sample spans about 960,000 distinct CDR3 sequences, about 20% being singletons. The CDR3 is 16 amino acids. V dropped 3 bases and J dropped 2; count of bases not matched to a gene: 4. Germline V gene lookup returns CDR1 SGHDT and CDR2 YYEEEE. The chain uses TRBV5-6 and TRBJ2-1, with 11 bases matching TRBD1. Sample: blood, either unsorted or a sorted T cell fraction (not recorded which). This receptor was taken from a human donor who was either an allogeneic HSCT recipient or a stem cell or donor lymphocyte infusion donor (not recorded which). It is not recorded whose cells these are; they may come from a transplant donor. CDR3 sequence reads: CASSSGTGGAYNEQFF. The CDR3 DNA sequence: TGTGCCAGCAGCTCGGGGACAGGGGGGGCCTACAATGAGCAGTTCTTC.